These 12 T cell receptor beta chains came from one sample sequenced in a study of blood T cell repertoires in COVID-19. Here immunoSEQ multiplex PCR was the method, and the copy in TCRdb shows in-frame clones only, minus some. The repertoire consists of 45,000 to 65,000 clones, with roughly nine tenths occurring once and the leading ten covering more than 9.5%. The source material was peripheral blood. The receptor source for this set is a woman aged 80 or over with acute or convalescent COVID-19.

This chain links TRBV9 with TRBJ2-1; 11 positions match TRBD2. V lost 6 bases to trimming and J lost 0 bases; unmatched junction nucleotides: 11. In germline, CDR1 is SGDLS, CDR2 YYNGEE. This CDR3 is 18 amino acids long. This CDR3 reads CASNLGTSGTSSYNEQFF. The CDR3 region has the DNA TGTGCCAGCAACCTGGGGACTAGCGGAACGAGCTCCTACAATGAGCAGTTCTTC.

The V and J genes are TRBV5-4 and TRBJ2-7; TRBD1 is a possible D gene (6 bases). Trimming removed 4 bases at V and 4 bases at J, with 12 bases between. The germline V gene encodes CDR1 SGHNT and CDR2 YYREEE (reference sequence). The CDR3 extends over 13 amino acids. CDR3 amino acids: CASSTGQSYEQYF. In DNA, the CDR3 is TGTGCCAGCAGCACCGGACAGTCTTACGAGCAGTACTTC. The full variable domain, rest sourced from reference TRBV5-4 and TRBJ2-7, is ETGVTQSPTHLIKTRGQQVTLRCSSQSGHNTVSWYQQALGQGPQFIFQYYREEENGRGNFPPRFSGLQFPNYSSELNVNALELDDSALYLCASSTGQSYEQYFGPGTRLTVT.

This CDR3 reads CASSHRRQPQHF. CDR3 nucleotides: TGTGCCAGCAGCCATCGGAGACAGCCCCAGCATTTT. The rearrangement uses TRBV6-2 or TRBV6-3 and TRBJ1-5; D is uncertain. Germline V lookup: CDR1 MNHEY, CDR2 SVGEGT. The CDR3 length is 12 residues. The ends were cut back, 6 bases at V and 7 bases at J, with 10 bases in the middle.

In DNA form, the CDR3 reads TGTGCCAGCAGCTTGCAAGCGCCGAGCGCGATTGGCGGAGGAAAATCTAATCAGCCCCAGCATTTT. Its translation: CASSLQAPSAIGGGKSNQPQHF. The rearrangement joins TRBV7-8 to TRBJ1-5; D gene ambiguous. The ends were cut back, 3 bases at V and 4 bases at J, with 34 bases in the middle. CDR1 is SGHVS and CDR2 is FQNEAQ in the germline V gene. This CDR3 region has 22 residues.

The V gene is TRBV9, the J gene TRBJ2-5, with 10 bases matching TRBD2. This CDR3 is 15 amino acids long. In germline, CDR1 is SGDLS, CDR2 YYNGEE. After removal of 6 bases from V and 1 base from J, the junction contained 6 bases not matched to a gene. DNA for the CDR3: TGTGCCAGCACCCGGACTAGCGGCCTCCAAGAGACCCAGTACTTC. Protein: CASTRTSGLQETQYF.

The chain is built from TRBV19 and TRBJ2-5; the match to TRBD2 covers 13 bases. The trim removed 4 bases at V and 5 bases at J, leaving 7 bases unmatched. Germline lookup yields CDR1 LNHDA and CDR2 SQIVND (reference sequence). The CDR3 has 16 residues. The CDR3 spells CASSTGLAGVWETQYF. CDR3 nucleotides: TGTGCCAGTAGTACAGGACTAGCGGGAGTATGGGAGACCCAGTACTTC.

The chain combines TRBV10-3 with TRBJ2-3, with TRBD1 identical over 8 bases. The V gene end was trimmed by 3 bases and the J gene end by 0 bases; junction bases not matched to a gene: 8. The CDR3 contains 17 residues. CDR1 is ENHRY, CDR2 SYGVKD, per germline. CDR3 amino acids: CAISDHGQGSSTDTQYF. The DNA of the CDR3 is TGTGCCATCAGTGACCACGGACAGGGTAGTAGCACAGATACGCAGTATTTT.

The chain uses TRBV19 and TRBJ1-2; 9 nucleotides align to TRBD1. This CDR3 comprises 14 residues. The germline CDR1 and CDR2 sequences are LNHDA and SQIVND (reference sequence). Trimming removed 7 bases from V and 6 bases from J; junction bases left unmatched: 9. This CDR3 reads CASTHGDRVNGYTF. The CDR3 DNA sequence: TGTGCCAGTACCCATGGGGACAGGGTTAATGGCTACACCTTC.

The chain combines TRBV11-1 with TRBJ2-1, with TRBD2 matching 8 bases. V lost 2 bases to trimming and J lost 6 bases; unmatched junction nucleotides: 3. CDR3 size: 14 residues. The germline gives CDR1 SGHAT, CDR2 FQDESV (reference sequence). The CDR3 DNA reads TGTGCCAGCAGCTTAAGCGGGAGTGCCAATGAGCAGTTCTTC. Encoded protein: CASSLSGSANEQFF.

The chain has TRBV12-3 or TRBV12-4 and TRBJ1-4; 8 nucleotides agree with TRBD1. This CDR3 spans 13 amino acids. The V gene end was trimmed by 5 bases and the J gene end by 10 bases; junction bases not matched to a gene: 6. CDR3 loop: CASSQRTGRKLFF. Written as DNA, the CDR3 is TGTGCCAGCAGTCAACGGACAGGGCGAAAACTGTTTTTT.

The chain joins TRBV5-1 to TRBJ2-1; 10 bases agree with TRBD1. Per the germline V gene, CDR1 is SGHRS and CDR2 is YFSETQ. V shed 4 bases, J shed 10 bases, and the junction held 5 bases outside the gene matches. This CDR3 contains 13 residues. CDR3 sequence (DNA): TGCGCCAGCAGCGAAGGACAGGGGGTCGAGCAGTTCTTC. The encoded protein is CASSEGQGVEQFF.

The rearrangement uses TRBV30 and TRBJ2-7, with D possibly being TRBD2 (5 bases). Germline CDR1 is GTSNPN and CDR2 is SVGIG (reference sequence). The CDR3 is 11 residues long. Trimming removed 8 bases at V and 4 bases at J, with 12 bases between. The chain's CDR3 is CARSDDYEQYF. In DNA form, the CDR3 reads TGTGCCCGTAGCGACGATTACGAGCAGTACTTC.